This entry lists 3 T cell receptor beta chains sequenced from one sample in a study of identical twins. A single record per CDR3 protein comes from TCRdb applying MiXCR to the 5' RACE reads. The top ten clones hold more than 0.25% of a sample with about 1.7 million distinct CDR3 sequences, 32% of them seen once. The specimen was cord blood. The receptors derive from a newborn girl in good health.

For this clonotype: An end of the junction does not agree with germline; a read error may underlie this. The genes are TRBV20-1 and TRBJ1-1; the D is unclear. Germline V gene sequence: CDR1 DFQATT, CDR2 SNEGSKA (reference sequence). The CDR3 consists of 13 residues. Written as DNA, the CDR3 is TGCAGTGCTAGTAAGACCTTGAACGCTGAAGCTTTCTTT. The encoded protein is CSASKTLNAEAFF.

Many counts were recorded for this clonotype. The rearrangement links TRBV3-1 to TRBJ1-2; D is ambiguous. The CDR3 runs 13 residues. Between the trimmed V and J ends, which lost 5 bases and 4 bases, there was a span of 11 bases. The germline gives CDR1 LGHDT, CDR2 YNNKEL (reference sequence). The CDR3, as DNA: TGTGCCAGCAGCGAGGACGGAGGCTATGGCTACACCTTC. This encodes CASSEDGGYGYTF.

This clonotype was recorded a few times. The chain recombines TRBV5-6 with TRBJ2-7, with D perhaps matching TRBD1 or TRBD2 (5 bases each). The CDR3 runs to 12 residues. The germline V gene has CDR1 SGHDT and CDR2 YYEEEE. Here the CDR3 reads CASGTVPYEQYF. The DNA of the CDR3 is TGTGCGTCCGGGACCGTTCCCTACGAGCAGTACTTC.